One TCR beta chain is described in this entry. J was trimmed by 6 bases and V by 4 bases; bases with no gene match: 3. This CDR3 has 15 residues. The germline CDR1 and CDR2 sequences are SGHTA and FQGTGA. These data originate in a study of cytomegalovirus exposure and HLA in healthy donors. Looking at the study overall: Within an early data release were around 80 million unique TCRs drawn from HLA-typed donors.

13 Jbeta primers and 60 Vbeta primers were used for the PCR. Measured with immunoSEQ multiplex PCR; TCRdb has only the in-frame clones, and not every one. The sample lists roughly 89,000 clones; roughly 79% were seen once. The origin of this receptor is a woman aged 25 to 39 in good health and CMV-seronegative. The sequenced sample was PBMCs. The chain employs TRBV7-3 and TRBJ2-1, with TRBD2 identical over 13 bases. CDR3 in amino acids: CASSSRTSGGNEQFF. CDR3 in DNA: TGTGCCAGCAGCTCTAGGACTAGCGGGGGCAATGAGCAGTTCTTC.